This T cell receptor (beta chain) was observed in a study of OX40 agonist ivuxolimab in advanced cancers. Across the study: Age averaged around 58 years (range roughly 20 to 90), and 82.7% were male. Whole-study findings and limits: Still undetermined is the antigen specificity of the expanded peripheral T cells. At 0.1 to 3.0 mg/kg and by week 6, CD4+ and CD8+ T cells in the blood had expanded clonally.

CDR3 length: 14 residues. The ends were cut back, 2 bases at V and 7 bases at J, with 11 bases in the middle. Per germline, CDR1 MNHEY and CDR2 SMNVEV (reference sequence). The repertoire was sequenced with immunoSEQ multiplex PCR; TCRdb's copy has only in-frame clones and lacks some. In the table there are about 19,000 clones, 90% of which are singletons. Systemic immunosuppression or autoimmune disease history was grounds to exclude patients. With regard to this clone: As yet, its antigen is unknown.

The gene calls are TRBV27 and TRBJ2-2; D gene unclear. The TCR was taken from an adult with an advanced solid tumor such as melanoma, head and neck, liver or kidney cancer. This specimen was CD4+ or CD8+ T cells sorted from blood, taken in a trial of the OX40 agonist ivuxolimab. CDR3 region: CASSLRLSGGELFF. The CDR3 DNA sequence: TGTGCCAGCAGTTTAAGGCTATCCGGCGGGGAGCTGTTTTTT.